A single sample is the source of the 6 T cell receptor beta chains below, sequenced in a study of CD4+ T cells in melanoma. Sequencing was performed with immunoSEQ multiplex PCR; in TCRdb, only in-frame clones are kept and a portion is missing. The sample contains roughly 54,000 clones, roughly 87% of which appear only once. The sample taken for sequencing was peripheral blood. These receptors originate from a human donor with melanoma.

This clone was picked up a small number of times. In nucleotides, the CDR3 is TGTGCCAGCAGCTCCCGACAGGGGCCGTACTTC. It is translated as CASSSRQGPYF. V is TRBV11-1 and J is TRBJ2-7, with TRBD1 identical over 8 bases. This CDR3 has 11 amino acids. Germline V CDR1 and CDR2: SGHAT, FQDESV (reference sequence). With V trimmed by 4 bases and J by 12 bases, 5 bases remained unmatched.

V gene TRBV12-5 combines with J gene TRBJ2-5; perhaps TRBD1 as D (6 bases). Germline V CDR1 and CDR2: LGHNT, FRNRAP. V was pared by 6 bases and J by 2 bases, with 10 bases between. The CDR3 length is 13 residues. DNA of the CDR3: TGTGCTAGTGGACCGGACAGTCAAGAGACCCAGTACTTC. Its protein is CASGPDSQETQYF.

This clone has more than one count but fewer than ten. V is TRBV9 and J is TRBJ2-7; D uncertain. Trimming cost V 0 bases and J 5 bases, with 15 bases left between them. The CDR3 is 15 residues long. CDR1 is SGDLS, CDR2 YYNGEE, per germline. The CDR3 nucleotides are TGTGCCAGCAGCGTAGAGGGCGCCTCCTGGGACGAGCAGTACTTC. Amino acids: CASSVEGASWDEQYF.

The chain employs TRBV7-3 and TRBJ2-1; the D gene is possibly TRBD2 (6 bases). The germline gives CDR1 SGHTA, CDR2 FQGTGA. The CDR3 contains 15 residues. Trimming cost V 5 bases and J 7 bases, with 18 bases left between them. The CDR3 region has the DNA TGTGCCAGCAGCCCGCTTATGGCGGGGATGAATGAGCAGTTCTTC. Its protein product is CASSPLMAGMNEQFF. Combining the CDR3 with reference TRBV7-3 and TRBJ2-1 gives the whole variable domain GAGVSQTPSNKVTEKGKYVELRCDPISGHTALYWYRQSLGQGPEFLIYFQGTGAADDSGLPNDRFFAVRPEGSVSTLKIQRTERGDSAVYLCASSPLMAGMNEQFFGPGTRLTVL.

The rearrangement uses TRBV6-1 and TRBJ2-1; a weak D match, TRBD1 (5 bases). The germline V gene has CDR1 MNHNS and CDR2 SASEGT. V shed 3 bases and J shed 11 bases, with 14 bases lying between them. CDR3 length equals 13 residues. The CDR3 spells CASSEGTGGKQFF. The CDR3 DNA follows: TGTGCCAGCAGTGAGGGAACAGGCGGCAAGCAGTTCTTC.

The DNA for the CDR3 is TGTGCCAGCAGCGTAGCTTACGATAATTCACCCCTCCACTTT. This codes for CASSVAYDNSPLHF. The chain links TRBV9 to TRBJ1-6; D is ambiguous. CDR3 length: 14 residues. Germline V gives CDR1 SGDLS, CDR2 YYNGEE. The germline V and J ends were trimmed by 0 bases and 5 bases, with 6 bases remaining between them. Looking up the rest from reference TRBV9 and TRBJ1-6 gives the full variable domain: DSGVTQTPKHLITATGQRVTLRCSPRSGDLSVYWYQQSLDQGLQFLIQYYNGEERAKGNILERFSAQQFPDLHSELNLSSLELGDSALYFCASSVAYDNSPLHFGNGTRLTVT.